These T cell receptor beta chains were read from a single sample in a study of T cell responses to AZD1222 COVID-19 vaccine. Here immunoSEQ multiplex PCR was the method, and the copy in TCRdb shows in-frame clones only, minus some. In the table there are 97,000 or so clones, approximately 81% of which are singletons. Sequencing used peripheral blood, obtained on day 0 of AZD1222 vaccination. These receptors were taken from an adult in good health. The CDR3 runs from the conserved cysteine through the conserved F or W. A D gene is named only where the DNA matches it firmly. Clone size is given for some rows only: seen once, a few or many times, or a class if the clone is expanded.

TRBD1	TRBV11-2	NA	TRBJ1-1	TGTGCCAGCAGCGCACAATACAGGGGGACTGAAGCTTTCTTT	CASSAQYRGTEAFF
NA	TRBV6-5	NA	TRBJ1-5	TGTGCCAGCAGACTGGGGGAGGGTACAAATCAGCCCCAGCATTTT	CASRLGEGTNQPQHF
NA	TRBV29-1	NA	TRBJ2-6	TGCAGCGCTCCTCGAGACGGAAGCTCTGGGGCCAACGTCCTGACTTTC	CSAPRDGSSGANVLTF
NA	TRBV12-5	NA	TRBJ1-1	TGTGCTAGTGGCCTGGACGAGTCCACTGAAGCTTTCTTT	CASGLDESTEAFF
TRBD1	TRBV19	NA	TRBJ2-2	TGTGCCAGTAGCTCCGGGACAGGGTTATCCGGGGAGCTGTTTTTT	CASSSGTGLSGELFF
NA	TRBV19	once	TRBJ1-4	TGTGCCAGTAGTGCGCAGGGGAAAAATGAAAAACTGTTTTTT	CASSAQGKNEKLFF
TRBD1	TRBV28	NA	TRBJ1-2	TGTGCCAGCAGGGATCGACAGGGTCTGAAGTATGGCTACACCTTC	CASRDRQGLKYGYTF
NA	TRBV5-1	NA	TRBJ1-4	TGCGCCAGCAGCTTGGACGGAGGGGGTGAAAAACTGTTTTTT	CASSLDGGGEKLFF
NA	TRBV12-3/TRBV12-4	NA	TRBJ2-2	TGTGCCAGCAGTTTAATGCAAGGGGAGCTGTTTTTT	CASSLMQGELFF
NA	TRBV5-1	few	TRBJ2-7	TGCGCCAGCAGCCCATGGACAGTCTACGAGCAGTACTTC	CASSPWTVYEQYF
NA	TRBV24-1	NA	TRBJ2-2	TGTGCCGGGGCGGGGACCGGGGAGCTGTTTTTT	CAGAGTGELFF
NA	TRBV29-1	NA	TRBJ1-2	TGCAGCGCTCAAGCTAACTATGGCTACACCTTC	CSAQANYGYTF
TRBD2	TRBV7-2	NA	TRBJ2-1	TGTGCCAGCAGCCCCCGGACTAGCGGGAGGATTGAGCAGTTCTTC	CASSPRTSGRIEQFF
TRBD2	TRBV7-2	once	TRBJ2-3	TGTGCCAGCAGCGTAGCTAGCGGGGGGGCCATGGATACGCAGTATTTT	CASSVASGGAMDTQYF
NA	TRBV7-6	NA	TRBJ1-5	TGTGCCAGCAGCTTAGAGGCAGGAATGGGTAATCAGCCCCAGCATTTT	CASSLEAGMGNQPQHF
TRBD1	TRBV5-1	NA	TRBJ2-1	TGCGCCAGCCTACAGGGGGGTGAGCAGTTCTTC	CASLQGGEQFF
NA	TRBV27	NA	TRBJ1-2	TGTGCCAGCAGTTTGTTAGGGCGCGGTGGCTACACCTTC	CASSLLGRGGYTF
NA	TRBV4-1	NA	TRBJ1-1	TGCGCCAGCAGCCAAGGGACCTGGGGTAGGAGCACTGAAGCTTTCTTT	CASSQGTWGRSTEAFF
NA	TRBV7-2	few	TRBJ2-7	TGTGCCAGCAGCTTAGAAGCTTTAGGTAGGTCCGAGCAGTACTTC	CASSLEALGRSEQYF
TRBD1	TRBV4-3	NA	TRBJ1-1	TGCGCCAGCAGCCAAGAGACAGGGAGTAACACTGAAGCTTTCTTT	CASSQETGSNTEAFF
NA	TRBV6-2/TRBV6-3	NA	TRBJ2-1	TGTGCCAGCAGTCGACGGTCCAGCCCCTCCTACAATGAGCAGTTCTTC	CASSRRSSPSYNEQFF
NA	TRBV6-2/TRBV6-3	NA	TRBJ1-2	TGTGCCAGCAGCCCTATGGGGAACTATGGCTACACCTTC	CASSPMGNYGYTF
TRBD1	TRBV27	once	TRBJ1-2	TGTGCCAGCAGTCTCGGGACAGACCCAATCAGTGGCTACACCTTC	CASSLGTDPISGYTF
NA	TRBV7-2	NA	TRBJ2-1	TGTGCCAGCAGCCTAGCGTTTAGCTCCTACAATGAGCAGTTCTTC	CASSLAFSSYNEQFF
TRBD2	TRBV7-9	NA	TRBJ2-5	TGTGCCAGCAGCTTAGCCAGCGGGAGGGCCAAAGAGACCCAGTACTTC	CASSLASGRAKETQYF
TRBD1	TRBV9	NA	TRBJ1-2	TGTGCCAGCAGCGTACTGGGACAGGGAACGAGTGGCTACACCTTC	CASSVLGQGTSGYTF
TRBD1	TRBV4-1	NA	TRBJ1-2	TGCGCCAGCAGCCAAACGTCGGGACAGGGGATCTCTGGCTACACCTTC	CASSQTSGQGISGYTF
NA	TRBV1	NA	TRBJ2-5	NA	CTSSQVGGGSQETQYF
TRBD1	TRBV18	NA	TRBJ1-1	TGTGCCAGCTCCCTAGGACAGGGGTCCCCGAACACTGAAGCTTTCTTT	CASSLGQGSPNTEAFF
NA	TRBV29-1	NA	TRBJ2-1	TGCAGCGTCGCGACAGACAATGAGCAGTTCTTC	CSVATDNEQFF
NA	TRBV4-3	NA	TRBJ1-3	TGCGCCAGCAGCCTCACAAGGACGGGCCCTGGAAACACCATATATTTT	CASSLTRTGPGNTIYF
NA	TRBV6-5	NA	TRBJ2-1	TGTGCCAGCAGCTTGACAGGTAACAATGAGCAGTTCTTC	CASSLTGNNEQFF
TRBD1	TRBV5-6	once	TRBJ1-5	TGTGCCAGCAGTGCGACAGGGGTAGGGAATCAGCCCCAGCATTTT	CASSATGVGNQPQHF
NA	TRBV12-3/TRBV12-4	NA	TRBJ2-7	TGTGCCAGCAGTTTAGCTAGCCTATACGAGCAGTACTTC	CASSLASLYEQYF
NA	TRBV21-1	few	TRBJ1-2	TGTGCCAGCAGCCGGATTAAGGCGGCAGGATATTCGAGTCTTTATGGCTACACCTTC	CASSRIKAAGYSSLYGYTF
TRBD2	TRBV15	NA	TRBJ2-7	TGTGCCACCAGCAGAGATTCGGGCGGGAGGCGCTCCTACGAGCAGTACTTC	CATSRDSGGRRSYEQYF
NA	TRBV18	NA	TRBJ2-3	TGTGCCAGCTCACTTGACTCTGGCAGACTTACGCAGTATTTT	CASSLDSGRLTQYF
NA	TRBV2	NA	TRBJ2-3	TGTGCCGTACGGGGAACTAGCACAGATACGCAGTATTTT	CAVRGTSTDTQYF
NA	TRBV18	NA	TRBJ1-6	TGTGCCAGCTCAATAGGAATGGACAATTCACCCCTCCACTTT	CASSIGMDNSPLHF
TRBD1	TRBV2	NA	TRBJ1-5	TGTGCCAGCAGATTCCAGGGGGGTTACAATCAGCCCCAGCATTTT	CASRFQGGYNQPQHF
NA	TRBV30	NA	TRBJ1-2	TGTGCCTGGAGTGCTTTGTCGGGGCATTTGGGTGGCTACACCTTC	CAWSALSGHLGGYTF
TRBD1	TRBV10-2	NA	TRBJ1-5	TGCGCCAGCAGCTCGGGACAGACTAGCAATCAGCCCCAGCATTTT	CASSSGQTSNQPQHF
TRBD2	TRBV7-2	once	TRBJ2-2	TGTGCCAGCAGCTTCTCCCGGGGGGGCTCCGGGGAGCTGTTTTTT	CASSFSRGGSGELFF
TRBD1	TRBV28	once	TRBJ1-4	TGTGCCAGCAGTTCAGGGGGCGTTAATGAAAAACTGTTTTTT	CASSSGGVNEKLFF
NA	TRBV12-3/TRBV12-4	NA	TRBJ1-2	TGTGCCAGCAGTTCGGTCGGTTTCGGCTACACCTTC	CASSSVGFGYTF
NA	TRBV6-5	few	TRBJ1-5	TGTGCCAGCAGCCTAGATAGCAATCAGCCCCAGCATTTT	CASSLDSNQPQHF
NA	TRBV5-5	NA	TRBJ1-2	TGTGCCAGCAGCTTTCCGGGTCGTTCCCCTATGGGATACACCTTC	CASSFPGRSPMGYTF
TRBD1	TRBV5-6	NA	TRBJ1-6	TGTGCCAGCAGCTTCACGACAGGGGCTTCACCCCTCCACTTT	CASSFTTGASPLHF
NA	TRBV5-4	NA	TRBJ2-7	TGTGCCAGCAGCTTGCAACGGGGGGCTACCTACGAGCAGTACTTC	CASSLQRGATYEQYF
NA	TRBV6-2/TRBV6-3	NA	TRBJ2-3	TGTGCCAGCAGTTACGCGGGACTGATCGCAGATACGCAGTATTTT	CASSYAGLIADTQYF
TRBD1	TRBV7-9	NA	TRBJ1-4	TGTGCCAGCAGCCGAGACAGGGGGACAAATGAAAAACTGTTTTTT	CASSRDRGTNEKLFF
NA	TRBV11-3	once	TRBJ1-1	TGTGCCAGCAGCACTACCGGACAGTTTGAAGCTTTCTTT	CASSTTGQFEAFF
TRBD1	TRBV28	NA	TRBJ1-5	TGTGCCAGCTGCGGACAGGGCGATCAGCCCCAGCATTTT	CASCGQGDQPQHF
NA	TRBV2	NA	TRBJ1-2	TGTGCCAGCAACCGCCTGGAGGGGAGCGGCTACACCTTC	CASNRLEGSGYTF
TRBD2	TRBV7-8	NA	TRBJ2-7	TGTGCCAGCAGCGGAGGATTAGCGGGAGGGTATAACTACGAGCAGTACTTC	CASSGGLAGGYNYEQYF